This T cell receptor beta chain came from a study of blood T cell repertoires in COVID-19. Original methodology: Cell counts per sample came from amplifying reference gene primers. Some clones are missing from TCRdb's copy, which holds only in-frame ones; the method was immunoSEQ multiplex PCR. The DNA gave D and trimming, while V, J and clone size come from that table. The sample holds 150,000 or so clones, roughly 84% seen once. The sample taken for sequencing was PBMCs or T cells enriched from blood (not recorded which). This clonotype was sampled from a man aged 70-80 years who had been exposed to COVID-19.

In nucleotides, the CDR3 is TGTGCCAGCGGGCCCCTAGCGGGGGCTACAGATACGCAGTATTTT. This encodes CASGPLAGATDTQYF. The chain is built from TRBV9 and TRBJ2-3, with TRBD2 identical over 10 bases. The J segment lost 3 bases and the V segment lost 7 bases, leaving 8 bases of the junction unmatched. Per germline, CDR1 SGDLS and CDR2 YYNGEE. The CDR3 spans 15 residues.